This T cell receptor (beta chain) was identified during a study of early T cells in non-severe SARS-CoV-2 infection. Study-level points and caveats: Matching results from VDJdb favored anti-spike CD8 responses, leaving private and CD4 specificities undetected.

MiXCR, run by TCRdb on the 5' RACE reads, gives a single entry per CDR3 protein. There are some 96,000 distinct CDR3 sequences in the sample; over 10% occur only once, and around 2.5% lies in the top ten. The CDR3 extends over 13 amino acids. Trimming removed 6 bases at V and 0 bases at J, with 7 bases between. Per the germline V gene, CDR1 is MDHEN and CDR2 is SYDVKM. In regard to this clonotype: As yet, its antigen is unknown.

The J gene is TRBJ2-3, the V gene TRBV28; unclear D gene. Sequences were obtained from whole blood. The receptor was isolated from an adult who was a healthcare worker with PCR-confirmed SARS-CoV-2 infection or an uninfected control (not recorded which). CDR3 residues: CASRADSTDTQYF. Written as DNA, the CDR3 is TGTGCCAGCAGGGCTGACAGCACAGATACGCAGTATTTT.